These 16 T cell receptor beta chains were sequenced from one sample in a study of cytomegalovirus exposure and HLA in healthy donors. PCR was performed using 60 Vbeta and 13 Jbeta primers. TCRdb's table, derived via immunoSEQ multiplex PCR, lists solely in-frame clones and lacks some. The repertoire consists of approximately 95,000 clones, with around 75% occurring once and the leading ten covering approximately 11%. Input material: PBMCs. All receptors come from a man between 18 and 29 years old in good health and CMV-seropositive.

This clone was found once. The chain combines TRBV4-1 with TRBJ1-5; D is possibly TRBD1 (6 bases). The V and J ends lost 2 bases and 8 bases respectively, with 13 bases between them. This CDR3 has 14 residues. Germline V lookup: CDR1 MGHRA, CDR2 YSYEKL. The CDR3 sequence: CASSQPQGREPQHF. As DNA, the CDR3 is TGCGCCAGCAGCCAACCACAGGGAAGAGAGCCCCAGCATTTT.

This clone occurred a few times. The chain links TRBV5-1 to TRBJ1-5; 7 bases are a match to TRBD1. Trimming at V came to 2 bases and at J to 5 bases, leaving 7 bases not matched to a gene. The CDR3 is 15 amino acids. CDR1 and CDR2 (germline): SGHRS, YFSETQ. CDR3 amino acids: CASSLTGARDQPQHF. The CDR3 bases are TGCGCCAGCAGCTTAACAGGGGCGCGGGATCAGCCCCAGCATTTT. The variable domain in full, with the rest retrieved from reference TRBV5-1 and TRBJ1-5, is KAGVTQTPRYLIKTRGQQVTLSCSPISGHRSVSWYQQTPGQGLQFLFEYFSETQRNKGNFPGRFSGRQFSNSRSEMNVSTLELGDSALYLCASSLTGARDQPQHFGDGTRLSIL.

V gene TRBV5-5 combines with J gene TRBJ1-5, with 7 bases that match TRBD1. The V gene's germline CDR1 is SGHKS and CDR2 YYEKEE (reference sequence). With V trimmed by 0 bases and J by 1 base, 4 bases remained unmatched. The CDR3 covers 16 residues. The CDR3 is CASSLEPGGSNQPQHF. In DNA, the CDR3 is TGTGCCAGCAGCTTGGAACCAGGGGGAAGCAATCAGCCCCAGCATTTT.

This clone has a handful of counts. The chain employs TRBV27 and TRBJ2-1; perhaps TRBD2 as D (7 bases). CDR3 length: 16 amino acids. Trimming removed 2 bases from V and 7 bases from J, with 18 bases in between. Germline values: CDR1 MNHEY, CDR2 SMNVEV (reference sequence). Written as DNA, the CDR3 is TGTGCCAGCAGTTTAATTGGTGGGGGGGCTAGGAATGAGCAGTTCTTC. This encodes CASSLIGGGARNEQFF.

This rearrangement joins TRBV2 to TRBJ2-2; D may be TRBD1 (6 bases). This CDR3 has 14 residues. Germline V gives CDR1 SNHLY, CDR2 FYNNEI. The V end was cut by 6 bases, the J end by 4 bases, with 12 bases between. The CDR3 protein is CASRQGSTTGELFF. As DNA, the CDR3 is TGTGCCAGCAGACAGGGATCGACCACCGGGGAGCTGTTTTTT.

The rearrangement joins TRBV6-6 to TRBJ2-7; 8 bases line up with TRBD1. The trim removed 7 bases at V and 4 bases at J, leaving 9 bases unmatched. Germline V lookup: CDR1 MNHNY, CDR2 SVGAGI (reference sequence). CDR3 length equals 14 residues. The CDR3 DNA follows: TGTGCCAGCACCCTGACAGGGGACATTTACGAGCAGTACTTC. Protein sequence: CASTLTGDIYEQYF.

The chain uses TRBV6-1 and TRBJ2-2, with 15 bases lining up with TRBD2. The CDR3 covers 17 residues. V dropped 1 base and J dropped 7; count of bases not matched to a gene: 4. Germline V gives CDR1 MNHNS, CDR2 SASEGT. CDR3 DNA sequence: TGTGCCAGCAGTGAAGGGACTAGCGGGGGGGCCCTCGGGGAGCTGTTTTTT. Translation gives CASSEGTSGGALGELFF.

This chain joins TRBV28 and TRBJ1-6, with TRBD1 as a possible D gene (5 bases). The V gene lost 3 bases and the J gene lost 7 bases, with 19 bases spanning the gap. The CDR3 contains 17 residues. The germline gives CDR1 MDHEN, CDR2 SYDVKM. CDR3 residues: CASSFQRGGFGNSPLHF. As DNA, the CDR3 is TGTGCCAGCAGTTTTCAAAGGGGAGGTTTTGGGAATTCACCCCTCCACTTT.

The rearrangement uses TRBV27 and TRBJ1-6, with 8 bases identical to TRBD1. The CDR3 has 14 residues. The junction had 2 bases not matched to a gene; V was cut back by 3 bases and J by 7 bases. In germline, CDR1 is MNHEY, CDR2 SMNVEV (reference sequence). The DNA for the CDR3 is TGTGCCAGCAGTTTGTACAGGGGGAATTCACCCCTCCACTTT. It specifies CASSLYRGNSPLHF.

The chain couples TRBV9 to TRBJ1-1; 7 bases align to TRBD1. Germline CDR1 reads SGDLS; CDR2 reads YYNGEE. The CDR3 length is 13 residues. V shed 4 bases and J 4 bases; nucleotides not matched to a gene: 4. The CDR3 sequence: CASSPGQLTEAFF. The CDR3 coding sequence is TGTGCCAGCAGCCCGGGACAGCTCACTGAAGCTTTCTTT. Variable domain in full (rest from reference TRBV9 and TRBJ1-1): DSGVTQTPKHLITATGQRVTLRCSPRSGDLSVYWYQQSLDQGLQFLIQYYNGEERAKGNILERFSAQQFPDLHSELNLSSLELGDSALYFCASSPGQLTEAFFGQGTRLTVV.

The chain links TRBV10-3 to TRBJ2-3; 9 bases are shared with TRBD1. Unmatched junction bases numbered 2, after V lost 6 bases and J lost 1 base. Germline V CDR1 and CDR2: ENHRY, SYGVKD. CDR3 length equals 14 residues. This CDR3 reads CAIRGQGGTDTQYF. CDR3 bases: TGTGCCATCAGGGGACAGGGCGGCACAGATACGCAGTATTTT.

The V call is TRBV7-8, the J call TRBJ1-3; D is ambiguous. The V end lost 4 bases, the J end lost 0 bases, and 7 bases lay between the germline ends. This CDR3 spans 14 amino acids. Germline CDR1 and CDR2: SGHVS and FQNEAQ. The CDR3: CASSSSLSGNTIYF. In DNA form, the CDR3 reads TGTGCCAGCAGCTCAAGCCTCTCTGGAAACACCATATATTTT.

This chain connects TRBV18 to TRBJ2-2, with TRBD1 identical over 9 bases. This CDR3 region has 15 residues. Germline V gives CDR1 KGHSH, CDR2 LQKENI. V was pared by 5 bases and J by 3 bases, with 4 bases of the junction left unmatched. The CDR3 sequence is CASSKRQGDTGELFF. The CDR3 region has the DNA TGTGCCAGCTCAAAAAGACAGGGGGACACCGGGGAGCTGTTTTTT.

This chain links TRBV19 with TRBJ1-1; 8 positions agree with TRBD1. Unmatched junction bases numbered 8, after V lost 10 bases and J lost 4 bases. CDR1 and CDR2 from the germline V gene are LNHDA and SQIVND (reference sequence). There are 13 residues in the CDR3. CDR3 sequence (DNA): TGTGCCACTAGCCAGACAGGGGTCACTGAAGCTTTCTTT. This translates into CATSQTGVTEAFF.

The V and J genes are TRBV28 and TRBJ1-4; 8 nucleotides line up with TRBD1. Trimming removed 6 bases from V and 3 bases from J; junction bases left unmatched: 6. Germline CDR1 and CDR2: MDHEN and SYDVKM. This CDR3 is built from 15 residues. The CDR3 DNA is TGTGCCAGCAGCCAGGAGACAGGGGCTAATGAAAAACTGTTTTTT. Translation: CASSQETGANEKLFF.

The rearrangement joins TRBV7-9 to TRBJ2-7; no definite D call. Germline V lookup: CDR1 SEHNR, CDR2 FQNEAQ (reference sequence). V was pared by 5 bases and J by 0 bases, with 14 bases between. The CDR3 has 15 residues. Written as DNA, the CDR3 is TGTGCCAGCAGCACAGACCAGGCCCACTCCTACGAGCAGTACTTC. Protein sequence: CASSTDQAHSYEQYF.